Sequencing of this T cell receptor beta chain was carried out in a study of cytomegalovirus exposure and HLA in healthy donors. Regarding the study as a whole: Using a false discovery rate of 0.05, a later analysis showed that approximately 17,000 TCR beta sequences were associated with HLA alleles. Earlier analysis yielded a pattern in which most TCR beta V segments were productive about 90% or about 30% of the time.

Every donor was a healthy person donating bone marrow. The CDR3 is made up of 16 amino acids. The trim removed 5 bases at V and 2 bases at J, leaving 7 bases unmatched. Germline loops: CDR1 MNHGY, CDR2 SVAAGI. 60 Vbeta and 13 Jbeta primers were used in PCR. Authors' processing steps: Among the unique TCR beta chains that a later analysis counted, roughly 80 million in all, about 11 million were shared. Produced via immunoSEQ multiplex PCR; TCRdb's table is partial and in-frame only. V and J calls plus clone size are reproduced from that table; the DNA served to infer D and trimming. Of some 160,000 clones in the sample, less than 9.5% were seen once. Only a few counts were recorded for this clone. What it binds is not known.

Sequenced material: PBMCs. The sequence was obtained from a male donor in good health and CMV-seronegative. The J gene is TRBJ2-1, the V gene TRBV6-9; 9 bases agree with TRBD1. The CDR3 DNA is TGTGCCAGCAGTAGGACAGGGGTTCGTGCCTACAATGAGCAGTTCTTC. Protein product: CASSRTGVRAYNEQFF.